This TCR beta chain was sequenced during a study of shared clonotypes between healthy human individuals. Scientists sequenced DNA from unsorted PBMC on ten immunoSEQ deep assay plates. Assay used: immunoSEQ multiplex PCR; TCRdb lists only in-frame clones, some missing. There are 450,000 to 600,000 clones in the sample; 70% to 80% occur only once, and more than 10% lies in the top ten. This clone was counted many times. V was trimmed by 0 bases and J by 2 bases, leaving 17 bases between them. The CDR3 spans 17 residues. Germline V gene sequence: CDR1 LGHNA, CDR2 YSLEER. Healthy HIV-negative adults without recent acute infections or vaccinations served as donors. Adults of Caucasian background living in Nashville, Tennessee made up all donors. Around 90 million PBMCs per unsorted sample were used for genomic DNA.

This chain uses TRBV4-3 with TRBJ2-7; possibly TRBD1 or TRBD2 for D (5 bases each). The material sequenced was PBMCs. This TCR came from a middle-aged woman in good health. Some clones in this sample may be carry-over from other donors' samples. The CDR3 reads CASSQDRGPSHAYEQYF. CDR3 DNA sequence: TGCGCCAGCAGCCAAGATCGGGGCCCCTCCCATGCCTACGAGCAGTACTTC.